Listed below are T cell receptor beta chains from one sample, sequenced in a study of T cell responses to AZD1222 COVID-19 vaccine. Only in-frame clones appear in the TCRdb table, and some are missing; sequencing was by immunoSEQ multiplex PCR. This sample yields around 60,000 clones, of which around 90% are seen a single time; roughly 5% belongs to the top ten. Sample: peripheral blood, taken on day 0 of AZD1222 vaccination. Receptor source: an adult in good health. Both conserved end residues are part of each CDR3. The D gene is left open where the match is weak. The size entry is marked missing in some rows and otherwise reads once, few, many or a size class.

v_call,d_call,clone_size,j_call,cdr3_nt,cdr3_aa
TRBV27,-,few,TRBJ1-1,TGTGCCAGCAACAAATGGGGGGGGATGAACACTGAAGCTTTCTTT,CASNKWGGMNTEAFF
TRBV5-6,-,-,TRBJ2-2,TGTGCCAGCAGCTTGGGGGGCACCGGGGAGCTGTTTTTT,CASSLGGTGELFF
TRBV10-1,TRBD2,once,TRBJ2-2,TGCGCCAGCAGTGGGACTAGCGGGGCGAACACCGGGGAGCTGTTTTTT,CASSGTSGANTGELFF
TRBV11-2,TRBD2,-,TRBJ2-4,TGTGCCAGCAGTCGTAGCGGGGGGGCCAAAAACATTCAGTACTTC,CASSRSGGAKNIQYF
TRBV20-1,TRBD2,-,TRBJ2-5,TGCAGTGCTAGTAGGCAGCGGGGGCAAGAGACCCAGTACTTC,CSASRQRGQETQYF
TRBV6-5,TRBD1,-,TRBJ1-1,TGTGCCAGCAGTTACTCAAACAGGGGGCAAGGTGAAGCTTTCTTT,CASSYSNRGQGEAFF
TRBV5-1,-,-,TRBJ2-2,TGCGCCAGCAGCTTGGAGGTGGAAAGGGGGACCACCGGGGAGCTGTTTTTT,CASSLEVERGTTGELFF
TRBV7-2,-,-,TRBJ1-5,TGTGCCAGCAGCTCGAGGGGTTTGCTAGGCCGCAATCAGCCCCAGCATTTT,CASSSRGLLGRNQPQHF
TRBV19,TRBD2,once,TRBJ2-2,TGTGCCAGTCGGGAGCGGGGGATGGTCGGGGAGCTGTTTTTT,CASRERGMVGELFF
TRBV6-2/TRBV6-3,-,once,TRBJ1-2,TGTGCCAGCAGTCGGACAGACTTCTATGGCTACACCTTC,CASSRTDFYGYTF
TRBV29-1,-,-,TRBJ1-1,TGCAGCGTTGTTCCGGGTGGGACTGAAGCTTTCTTT,CSVVPGGTEAFF
TRBV5-1,-,-,TRBJ1-1,TGCGCCAGCAGCCCTCCCTCGGGGCGAGGCACTGAAGCTTTCTTT,CASSPPSGRGTEAFF
TRBV12-3/TRBV12-4,-,-,TRBJ1-5,TGTGCCAGCAGTTTAGGCAATCAGCCCCAGCATTTT,CASSLGNQPQHF
TRBV7-3,-,-,TRBJ2-2,TGTGCCAGCAGCTTATCCCCAGGAACGAACACCGGGGAGCTGTTTTTT,CASSLSPGTNTGELFF
TRBV11-2,-,-,TRBJ2-3,TGTGCCAGCAGCTTTCGAAATGGGGACACAGATACGCAGTATTTT,CASSFRNGDTDTQYF
TRBV19,-,-,TRBJ1-1,TGTGCCATCAAGACTCAGGGGAGGGGGAACACTGAAGCTTTCTTT,CAIKTQGRGNTEAFF
TRBV18,TRBD1,-,TRBJ2-7,TGTGCCAGCTCACGGGACAGGGGAAGCTACGAGCAGTACTTC,CASSRDRGSYEQYF